Each of the 5 T cell receptor beta chains below was sequenced from the same sample in a study of T cell repertoires in cytomegalovirus infection. Each CDR3 protein gets one entry after TCRdb re-called the reads with MiXCR. Altogether roughly 310,000 distinct CDR3 sequences are present, about 27% being singletons, with the ten largest covering around 20%. These receptors lack a known antigen. The sequenced sample was cultured PBMCs, obtained from culture after CMV antigen stimulation. These receptors all come from a human donor in good health (CMV status not recorded). Some clones in this sample may be carry-over from other donors' samples.

This sequence joins TRBV11-2 and TRBJ1-1, with 9 bases matching TRBD1. J gave up 0 bases and V 5 bases, and 10 bases lay outside the gene matches. CDR3 size: 17 residues. CDR1 and CDR2 from the germline V gene are SGHAT and FQNNGV. The CDR3 nucleotides read TGTGCCAGCAGCCAAGGACAGGGGAGGACTATGAACACTGAAGCTTTCTTT. It is translated as CASSQGQGRTMNTEAFF.

This clonotype came up a few times. The chain joins TRBV19 to TRBJ2-3, with 9 bases identical to TRBD1. Unmatched junction bases numbered 8, after V lost 6 bases and J lost 4 bases. The V gene's germline CDR1 is LNHDA and CDR2 SQIVND (reference sequence). The CDR3 loop spans 15 amino acids. CDR3 region: CASSLQGANPDTQYF. The CDR3 region has the DNA TGTGCCAGTAGCCTACAGGGGGCTAATCCAGATACGCAGTATTTT.

The sample holds many counts of this clonotype. This chain uses TRBV7-2 with TRBJ2-5; 7 nucleotides agree with TRBD2. V was clipped by 3 bases and J by 3 bases; unmatched bases: 16. Germline-derived CDR1 and CDR2 are SGHTA and FQGNSA. The CDR3 runs 18 residues. CDR3 DNA sequence: TGTGCCAGCAGCTTTGGCCACTACCTAGCGGAAAGTAAAGAGACCCAGTACTTC. Translated: CASSFGHYLAESKETQYF.

This clonotype was seen many times. This rearrangement joins TRBV27 to TRBJ1-2, with 8 bases aligning to TRBD1. J was trimmed by 4 bases and V by 5 bases; bases with no gene match: 3. The CDR3 length is 13 residues. Germline-derived CDR1 and CDR2 are MNHEY and SMNVEV (reference sequence). The CDR3 DNA reads TGTGCCAGCAGTCCAGGGGGCAGCTATGGCTACACCTTC. Translating it yields CASSPGGSYGYTF.

This clonotype occurred a few times. V is TRBV18 and J is TRBJ2-5, with D unresolved. The CDR3 runs to 13 residues. The ends were cut back, 2 bases at V and 1 base at J, with 5 bases in the middle. CDR1 is KGHSH, CDR2 LQKENI, per germline. CDR3 region: CASSPTSQETQYF. In DNA form, the CDR3 reads TGTGCCAGCTCACCAACCTCCCAAGAGACCCAGTACTTC.